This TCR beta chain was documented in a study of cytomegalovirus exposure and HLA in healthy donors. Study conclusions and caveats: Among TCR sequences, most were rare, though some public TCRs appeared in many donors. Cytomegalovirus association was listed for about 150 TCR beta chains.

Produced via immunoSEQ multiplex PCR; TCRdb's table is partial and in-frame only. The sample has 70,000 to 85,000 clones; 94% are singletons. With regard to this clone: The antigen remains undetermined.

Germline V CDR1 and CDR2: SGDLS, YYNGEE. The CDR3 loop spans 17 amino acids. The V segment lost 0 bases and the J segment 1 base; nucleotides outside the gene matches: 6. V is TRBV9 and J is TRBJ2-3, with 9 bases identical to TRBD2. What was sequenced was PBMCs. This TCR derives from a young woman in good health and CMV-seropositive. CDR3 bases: TGTGCCAGCAGCGTAGATGCCCAGCGGGGGGGCACAGATACGCAGTATTTT. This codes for CASSVDAQRGGTDTQYF.